In its sample, the clone carrying this T cell receptor (beta chain) was seen many times. Its antigen is not identified. The data were obtained in a study of T cells in Graves' hyperthyroidism and ophthalmopathy. Template material for amplifying TCR beta CDR3 regions consisted of RNA transcripts. The HTBI primer set served for first-round RT-PCR of the TCR CDR3. TCRdb ran MiXCR on the multiplex PCR reads and lists one entry per CDR3 protein. The sample shows over 300,000 distinct CDR3 sequences, around 13% of them seen only once. Study findings and constraints: Before onset, by a median of about seven months, the model predicted ophthalmopathy. Most clonotypes expanded in thyroid above 0.001 were likewise present in blood.

Fresh peripheral blood, about 10 ml of it, supplied the PBMCs. The clonotype originates from a woman in her sixties with Graves' hyperthyroidism. Specimen: blood.

CDR3 sequence reads: CASRSRGTGYEQYF. The DNA for the CDR3 is TGTGCCAGCAGATCGAGAGGGACAGGGTACGAGCAGTACTTC. The rearrangement joins TRBV12-3 or TRBV12-4 to TRBJ2-7; TRBD1 matches at 9 bases. The V gene end was trimmed by 6 bases and the J gene end by 4 bases; junction bases not matched to a gene: 7. There are 14 residues in the CDR3.